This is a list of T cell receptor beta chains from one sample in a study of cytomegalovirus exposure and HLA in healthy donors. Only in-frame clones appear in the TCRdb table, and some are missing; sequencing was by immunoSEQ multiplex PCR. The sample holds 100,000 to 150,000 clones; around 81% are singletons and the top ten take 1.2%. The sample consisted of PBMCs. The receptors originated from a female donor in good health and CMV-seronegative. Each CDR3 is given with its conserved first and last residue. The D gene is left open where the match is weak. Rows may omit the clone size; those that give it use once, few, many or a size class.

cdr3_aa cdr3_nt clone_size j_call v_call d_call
CASSLDGQAPQYF TGTGCCAGCAGCTTAGATGGACAGGCCCCGCAGTATTTT NA TRBJ2-3 TRBV11-3 TRBD1
CASSTTGPRSQSYEQYF TGTGCCAGCAGCACGACAGGACCCCGATCACAATCCTACGAGCAGTACTTC NA TRBJ2-7 TRBV13 NA
CASSPGTASSTDTQYF TGTGCCAGCAGTCCGGGGACAGCCTCTAGCACAGATACGCAGTATTTT NA TRBJ2-3 TRBV28 TRBD1
CASSPLPRERYNSPLHF TGTGCCAGCTCACCACTCCCCCGGGAACGCTATAATTCACCCCTCCACTTT NA TRBJ1-6 TRBV18 NA
CASSAGDEAGELFF TGTGCCAGCAGTGCGGGGGATGAGGCCGGGGAGCTGTTTTTT NA TRBJ2-2 TRBV6-1 NA
CASSENSGRADTQYF TGTGCCAGCAGTGAAAACAGCGGGAGGGCAGATACGCAGTATTTT NA TRBJ2-3 TRBV2 TRBD2
CASSFPGSSGNTIYF TGTGCCAGCAGCTTCCCCGGGAGCTCTGGAAACACCATATATTTT NA TRBJ1-3 TRBV7-9 NA
CASSLGGTVYMNTEAFF TGTGCCAGCAGCTTGGGGGGGACAGTATATATGAACACTGAAGCTTTCTTT NA TRBJ1-1 TRBV5-6 TRBD1
CASSSTGSGNTIYF TGTGCCAGCAGTTCCACGGGATCTGGAAACACCATATATTTT NA TRBJ1-3 TRBV27 NA
CASSDSGPNAWGGSPLHF TGTGCCAGCAGTGATTCGGGACCGAATGCATGGGGGGGTTCACCCCTCCACTTT NA TRBJ1-6 TRBV6-1 NA
CASSLSGWTGGTYEQYF TGTGCCAGCAGTTTATCAGGGTGGACAGGGGGGACCTACGAGCAGTACTTC NA TRBJ2-7 TRBV27 TRBD1
CASSVLAGANGLTF TGTGCCAGCAGCGTATTGGCTGGGGCCAACGGCCTGACTTTC NA TRBJ2-6 TRBV9 NA
CASSIVQDNQPQHF TGTGCCAGTAGTATAGTACAGGACAATCAGCCCCAGCATTTT NA TRBJ1-5 TRBV19 NA
CASRPGRAYSNQPQHF TGTGCCAGCAGACCCGGCAGGGCCTATAGCAATCAGCCCCAGCATTTT NA TRBJ1-5 TRBV5-5 NA
CASSPLAVPYEQYF TGTGCCAGCAGCCCTCTAGCGGTTCCCTACGAGCAGTACTTC NA TRBJ2-7 TRBV7-6 TRBD2
CASTKDRAHGEQFF TGTGCCAGCACCAAGGACAGGGCGCACGGTGAGCAGTTCTTC NA TRBJ2-1 TRBV6-5 TRBD1
CASSLQGGTEAFF TGTGCCAGCAGCTTACAGGGCGGAACTGAAGCTTTCTTT NA TRBJ1-1 TRBV7-3 NA
CASSSGTRRSGELFF TGTGCCAGCAGTTCCGGGACTAGGCGTTCCGGGGAGCTGTTTTTT NA TRBJ2-2 TRBV6-5 TRBD2
CASSDGQGYGYTF TGCGCCAGCAGTGACGGACAGGGGTATGGCTACACCTTC NA TRBJ1-2 TRBV10-1 TRBD1
CASSQVPGNQPQHF TGCGCCAGCAGCCAAGTGCCAGGGAATCAGCCCCAGCATTTT NA TRBJ1-5 TRBV4-1 NA
CASSPPGRGNTIYF TGTGCCAGCAGTCCGCCGGGAAGGGGAAACACCATATATTTT NA TRBJ1-3 TRBV27 NA
CSARAPYEQYF TGCAGTGCTAGAGCTCCCTACGAGCAGTACTTC few TRBJ2-7 TRBV20-1 NA
CSAGGPEAYNEQFF TGCAGCGCCGGGGGGCCAGAGGCCTACAATGAGCAGTTCTTC NA TRBJ2-1 TRBV29-1 NA
CASSLGRVATGELFF TGTGCCAGCAGCTTGGGGAGAGTTGCTACCGGGGAGCTGTTTTTT NA TRBJ2-2 TRBV5-4 NA
CASSLAGAREAFF TGTGCCAGCAGCTTAGCTGGGGCCCGAGAAGCTTTCTTT NA TRBJ1-1 TRBV7-9 NA
CASSFKDRRSYEQYF TGTGCCAGCAGTTTTAAGGACAGGCGATCCTACGAGCAGTACTTC NA TRBJ2-7 TRBV28 TRBD1
CASSLGQGFEKLFF TGTGCCAGCAGCTTGGGACAGGGTTTTGAAAAACTGTTTTTT NA TRBJ1-4 TRBV5-4 TRBD1
CASSSRGTGNYGYTF TGTGCCAGCAGCTCCCGTGGAACAGGGAACTATGGCTACACCTTC NA TRBJ1-2 TRBV6-5 NA
CASSPLDLRLAKNIQYF TGTGCCAGCAGTCCGCTGGACTTAAGATTAGCCAAAAACATTCAGTACTTC few TRBJ2-4 TRBV27 NA
CAWSVLSRGNSPLHF TGTGCCTGGAGTGTACTCTCCCGGGGAAATTCACCCCTCCACTTT NA TRBJ1-6 TRBV30 NA
CASSQFQGGTDTQYF TGTGCCAGCAGCCAGTTTCAGGGGGGCACAGATACGCAGTATTTT NA TRBJ2-3 TRBV14 TRBD1
CASLLGTGDEKLFF TGTGCCAGCCTACTCGGGACAGGGGATGAAAAACTGTTTTTT NA TRBJ1-4 TRBV6-1 TRBD1
CASRSYDRSSEAFF TGTGCCAGCAGATCCTATGACAGGTCCTCTGAAGCTTTCTTT few TRBJ1-1 TRBV7-9 NA
CASRKGQGYEQYF TGTGCCAGCAGGAAGGGACAGGGTTACGAGCAGTACTTC NA TRBJ2-7 TRBV2 TRBD1
CASSHGTSEEETQYF TGCGCCAGCAGCCACGGGACTAGCGAAGAGGAGACCCAGTACTTC NA TRBJ2-5 TRBV4-1 TRBD2
CASSLSQARAEKLFF TGTGCCAGCAGTTTATCGCAGGCCAGAGCTGAAAAACTGTTTTTT once TRBJ1-4 TRBV28 NA
CASSDPGLAGGPTEQYF TGTGCCAGCAGCGATCCGGGACTAGCGGGAGGGCCTACCGAGCAGTACTTC NA TRBJ2-7 TRBV7-2 TRBD2
CASSFRTGNTEAFF TGTGCCAGCAGTTTTCGGACGGGAAACACTGAAGCTTTCTTT few TRBJ1-1 TRBV7-2 NA
CASSFRRGGAYNEQFF TGTGCCAGCAGTTTTAGAAGGGGGGGCGCCTACAATGAGCAGTTCTTC few TRBJ2-1 TRBV27 NA
CASSKGTSGRALYNEQFF TGCGCCAGCAGCAAGGGGACTAGCGGGAGGGCCCTCTACAATGAGCAGTTCTTC NA TRBJ2-1 TRBV5-1 TRBD2
CASSFRDGYTF TGTGCCAGCAGCTTCCGGGATGGCTACACCTTC few TRBJ1-2 TRBV7-9 NA
CASSFTGTGGISAFF TGTGCCAGCAGCTTTACCGGGACAGGGGGTATTTCAGCTTTCTTT NA TRBJ1-1 TRBV27 TRBD1
CASSYSYRGEETQYF TGTGCCAGCAGTTACTCGTACAGGGGGGAAGAGACCCAGTACTTC NA TRBJ2-5 TRBV6-5 TRBD1
CASSAGKWSNQPQHF TGTGCCAGCAGTGCAGGGAAGTGGAGCAATCAGCCCCAGCATTTT NA TRBJ1-5 TRBV6-5 NA
CASSQEPWGSNYGYTF TGCGCCAGCAGCCAAGAGCCCTGGGGCAGTAACTATGGCTACACCTTC NA TRBJ1-2 TRBV4-1 NA
CASSNRGLETEAFF TGTGCCAGCTCAAACAGGGGGCTGGAGACTGAAGCTTTCTTT few TRBJ1-1 TRBV2 TRBD1